These T cell receptor beta chains were read from a single sample in a study of T cell repertoires in cytomegalovirus infection. TCRdb analysed the reads with MiXCR anew, one entry per CDR3 protein. The sample holds about 330,000 distinct CDR3 sequences, 8% to 9.5% seen once. Sequencing used PBMCs. Receptors were obtained from a human donor in good health (CMV status not recorded). Some clones in this sample may be carry-over from other donors' samples. Both conserved end residues are part of each CDR3. A D gene is named only where the DNA matches it firmly. Clone size is not always given. Where it is, it says once, few, many or a class for expanded clones.

.	14	TRBJ1-1	TRBV19	many	CASISDRKNTEAFF	TGTGCCAGTATCTCAGACAGGAAGAACACTGAAGCTTTCTTT
.	14	TRBJ2-5	TRBV7-9	few	CASSPRRDVETQYF	TGTGCCAGCAGCCCTCGGAGGGATGTAGAGACCCAGTACTTC
TRBD2	16	TRBJ2-5	TRBV7-8	many	CASSFGTSGAPQTQYF	TGTGCCAGCAGCTTCGGGACTAGCGGGGCGCCGCAGACCCAGTACTTC
TRBD1	16	TRBJ2-1	TRBV12-3/TRBV12-4	few	CASTLTGHSSYNEQFF	TGTGCCAGCACTCTGACAGGGCACAGCTCCTACAATGAGCAGTTCTTC
.	13	TRBJ2-1	TRBV6-2/TRBV6-3	many	CASTQRVFVEQFF	TGTGCCAGCACCCAGAGGGTTTTTGTTGAGCAGTTCTTC
.	12	TRBJ1-5	TRBV12-3/TRBV12-4	.	CASSFLTQPQHF	TGTGCCAGCAGTTTCTTAACCCAGCCCCAGCATTTT
TRBD1	14	TRBJ1-5	TRBV7-9	.	CASSPTGVREPQHF	TGTGCCAGCAGCCCCACAGGGGTTAGGGAGCCCCAGCATTTT
.	15	TRBJ1-2	TRBV20-1	.	CSARDTGGTGKGYTF	TGCAGTGCTAGAGATACCGGGGGCACCGGGAAGGGCTACACCTTC
.	13	TRBJ1-1	TRBV29-1	.	CSASEGGNTEAFF	TGCAGCGCCTCCGAGGGAGGGAACACTGAAGCTTTCTTT
.	14	TRBJ1-5	TRBV20-1	.	CSAGKIRNNQPQHF	TGCAGTGCCGGAAAGATCAGGAACAATCAGCCCCAGCATTTT
.	14	TRBJ1-1	TRBV7-2	many	CASSLTSTNTEAFF	TGTGCCAGCAGCCTGACATCGACGAACACTGAAGCTTTCTTT
TRBD1	16	TRBJ1-5	TRBV20-1	many	CSARTTGTGANQPQHF	TGCAGTGCCAGAACGACCGGGACAGGGGCAAATCAGCCCCAGCATTTT
.	14	TRBJ1-1	TRBV27	.	CASSLLSGSTEAFF	TGTGCCAGCAGTTTACTTTCCGGGAGCACTGAAGCTTTCTTT
TRBD1	15	TRBJ1-5	TRBV6-1	.	CASSALGQHNQPQHF	TGTGCCAGCAGTGCTTTGGGACAGCACAATCAGCCCCAGCATTTT
.	16	TRBJ2-3	TRBV7-8	many	CASSSAGGWEIDTQYF	TGTGCCAGCAGCTCCGCTGGCGGGTGGGAAATCGATACGCAGTATTTT
TRBD2	18	TRBJ2-6	TRBV9	few	CASRSTSGADSGANVLTF	TGTGCCAGCAGGTCCACTAGCGGGGCCGACTCTGGGGCCAACGTCCTGACTTTC
.	16	TRBJ2-5	TRBV7-2	many	CASSLLTGRVQETQYF	TGTGCCAGCAGCTTATTGACAGGGAGGGTTCAAGAGACCCAGTACTTC
.	12	TRBJ2-7	TRBV20-1	few	CSAESGTYEQYF	TGCAGTGCCGAGTCAGGGACCTACGAGCAGTACTTC
.	14	TRBJ2-7	TRBV7-9	.	CASSPRGSAYEQYF	TGTGCCAGCAGCCCCCGCGGGTCCGCCTACGAGCAGTACTTC
.	16	TRBJ2-3	TRBV7-2	many	CASSLGARAGADTQYF	TGTGCCAGCAGCTTAGGGGCGCGAGCGGGTGCAGATACGCAGTATTTT
.	14	TRBJ1-1	TRBV7-2	.	CASSFTGINTEAFF	TGTGCCAGCAGCTTCACAGGGATCAACACTGAAGCTTTCTTT
.	13	TRBJ2-2	TRBV18	few	CASSPTGTGELFF	TGTGCCAGCTCACCAACGGGCACCGGGGAGCTGTTTTTT
.	14	TRBJ2-5	TRBV5-4	many	CASSSWLGQETQYF	TGTGCCAGCAGCTCGTGGCTAGGACAAGAGACCCAGTACTTC
.	14	TRBJ2-5	TRBV7-2	few	CASSFSSYQETQYF	TGTGCCAGCAGCTTTAGTTCGTACCAAGAGACCCAGTACTTC
TRBD1	15	TRBJ2-1	TRBV28	few	CASRTQGAGYNEQFF	TGTGCCAGCAGAACACAGGGGGCGGGATACAATGAGCAGTTCTTC
TRBD1	13	TRBJ1-6	TRBV20-1	many	CSAGTAINSPLHF	TGCAGTGCAGGGACAGCGATTAATTCACCCCTCCACTTT
TRBD2	15	TRBJ2-1	TRBV7-2	many	CASRPSGRSYNEQFF	TGTGCCAGCAGGCCTAGCGGGAGGAGTTACAATGAGCAGTTCTTC
TRBD1	17	TRBJ1-3	TRBV19	.	CASSPGTGGAKANTIYF	TGTGCCAGTAGCCCCGGGACAGGGGGCGCAAAGGCAAACACCATATATTTT
TRBD2	13	TRBJ2-3	TRBV18	.	CASSPGTINTQYF	TGTGCCAGCTCACCCGGGACTATTAATACGCAGTATTTT
.	15	TRBJ1-4	TRBV7-2	many	CASSLGGPMYEKLFF	TGTGCCAGCAGCTTAGGGGGGCCGATGTATGAAAAACTGTTTTTT
.	17	TRBJ1-5	TRBV27	few	CASSRTGTSYSNQPQHF	TGTGCCAGCAGTCGCACAGGGACAAGTTATAGCAATCAGCCCCAGCATTTT
.	14	TRBJ2-5	TRBV10-3	many	CAISNVGSAETQYF	TGTGCCATCAGCAACGTTGGATCAGCAGAGACCCAGTACTTC
TRBD2	17	TRBJ2-1	TRBV7-9	many	CASGLEPRLAGDDEQFF	TGTGCCAGCGGCCTAGAGCCGAGGCTAGCGGGGGACGATGAGCAGTTCTTC
.	14	TRBJ2-1	TRBV7-3	many	CASSPRPRYNEQFF	TGTGCCAGCAGCCCCCGCCCCAGATACAATGAGCAGTTCTTC
TRBD1	15	TRBJ1-6	TRBV7-6	many	CASSPRQGHNSPLHF	TGTGCCAGCAGCCCCCGACAGGGCCATAATTCACCCCTCCACTTT
.	13	TRBJ1-2	TRBV12-3/TRBV12-4	few	CASLTTGRYGYTF	TGTGCCAGCCTCACCACAGGGCGGTATGGCTACACCTTC
TRBD2	15	TRBJ2-3	TRBV12-3/TRBV12-4	.	CASSFREVSTDTQYF	TGTGCCAGCAGTTTCCGGGAGGTGTCCACAGATACGCAGTATTTT
.	15	TRBJ1-2	TRBV12-3/TRBV12-4	many	CASSFQGSSNYGYTF	TGTGCCAGCAGTTTTCAGGGTTCCTCTAACTATGGCTACACCTTC
.	15	TRBJ1-1	TRBV7-3	many	CASSLTRVVNTEAFF	TGTGCCAGCAGCTTAACCAGGGTTGTGAACACTGAAGCTTTCTTT
TRBD1	16	TRBJ2-7	TRBV7-6	many	CASSLGSAGTGGEQYF	TGTGCCAGCAGTTTAGGATCTGCCGGGACAGGGGGCGAGCAGTACTTC
TRBD1	16	TRBJ2-3	TRBV7-9	few	CASRFRDRDSTDTQYF	TGTGCCAGCAGATTCCGGGACAGGGATTCCACAGATACGCAGTATTTT
TRBD2	16	TRBJ2-1	TRBV7-6	many	CASSKTSGSSYNEQFF	TGTGCCAGCAGCAAGACTAGCGGGAGCTCCTACAATGAGCAGTTCTTC
.	14	TRBJ1-3	TRBV28	few	CASTTSSSGNTIYF	TGTGCCAGCACCACGTCTTCCTCTGGAAACACCATATATTTT
TRBD2	14	TRBJ2-7	TRBV28	many	CASSISGDYYEQYF	TGTGCCAGCAGCATTAGTGGGGACTACTACGAGCAGTACTTC
TRBD1	14	TRBJ2-7	TRBV20-1	.	CSASGDRGTYEQYF	TGCAGTGCTAGCGGGGACAGGGGGACCTACGAGCAGTACTTC